These T cell receptor beta chains were read from a single sample in a study of T cell responses to AZD1222 COVID-19 vaccine. Using immunoSEQ multiplex PCR, the repertoire was profiled, and TCRdb retains in-frame clones only, with some absent. The sample holds about 79,000 clones, about 84% seen once. Sample: peripheral blood, taken on day 0 of AZD1222 vaccination. The receptors were gathered from an adult in good health. Both conserved end residues are part of each CDR3. Fields, in order: V gene, D gene, J gene, clone size, CDR3 protein, CDR3 DNA. The D gene is left open where the match is weak. The size of a clone is reported for some rows only, either as once, few or many, or as a class for expanded clones.

>TRBV2|TRBD1|TRBJ1-1|.
CASIPPGQGDTEAFF
TGTGCCAGCATTCCGCCTGGGCAGGGGGACACTGAAGCTTTCTTT
>TRBV5-6|TRBD1|TRBJ2-2|.
CASSLTLVRGQSGELFF
TGTGCCAGCAGCTTGACTCTCGTGAGGGGGCAGAGCGGGGAGCTGTTTTTT
>TRBV6-5|.|TRBJ2-1|few
CASSEYTSYNEQFF
TGTGCCAGCAGCGAGTACACCTCCTACAATGAGCAGTTCTTC
>TRBV6-5|.|TRBJ1-3|.
CASSYRGNGNTIYF
TGTGCCAGCAGTTACAGGGGGAATGGAAACACCATATATTTT
>TRBV18|.|TRBJ2-3|.
CASSPIAGDTDTQYF
TGTGCCAGCTCACCAATCGCCGGCGACACAGATACGCAGTATTTT
>TRBV30|TRBD2|TRBJ2-7|.
CAWSEGLGYEQYF
TGTGCCTGGAGTGAGGGACTAGGCTACGAGCAGTACTTC
>TRBV4-1|TRBD1|TRBJ1-2|.
CASSRGQGLGYTF
TGCGCCAGCAGCCGAGGACAGGGGCTCGGCTACACCTTC
>TRBV6-5|.|TRBJ2-6|.
CASSREPGANVLTF
TGTGCCAGCAGTAGAGAACCCGGGGCCAACGTCCTGACTTTC
>TRBV19|TRBD2|TRBJ2-7|few
CASSPSGMNEQYF
TGTGCCAGTAGTCCTAGCGGGATGAACGAGCAGTACTTC
>TRBV5-1|.|TRBJ1-4|few
CASSQPRDEKLFF
TGCGCCAGCAGCCAACCTCGGGATGAAAAACTGTTTTTT
>TRBV28|TRBD1|TRBJ1-4|few
CASTQAGGASEKLFF
TGTGCCAGCACCCAGGCAGGGGGCGCGAGTGAAAAACTGTTTTTT
>TRBV2|.|TRBJ1-6|few
CASSEGRAGNSPLHF
TGTGCCAGCAGTGAAGGCAGGGCTGGGAACTCACCCCTCCACTTT
>TRBV6-1|.|TRBJ1-5|few
CASSEATRNQPQHF
TGTGCCAGCAGTGAAGCAACCCGGAATCAGCCCCAGCATTTT
>TRBV30|TRBD1|TRBJ1-5|.
CASGRDSSNQPQHF
TGTGCCTCGGGGAGGGACAGCTCTAATCAGCCCCAGCATTTT
>TRBV28|TRBD1|TRBJ2-7|.
CASSLSSDRASFSYEQYF
TGTGCCAGCAGTTTATCCTCGGACAGGGCGTCTTTTTCCTACGAGCAGTACTTC
>TRBV19|.|TRBJ2-2|.
CASSIWSNTGELFF
TGTGCCAGTAGTATCTGGAGTAACACCGGGGAGCTGTTTTTT
>TRBV28|TRBD2|TRBJ2-2|once
CASSKLAGGRNTGELFF
TGTGCCAGCAGTAAGCTAGCGGGGGGTAGAAACACCGGGGAGCTGTTTTTT
>TRBV27|.|TRBJ1-2|.
CASSLSPQGNYGYTF
TGTGCCAGCAGCTTATCGCCGCAGGGAAACTATGGCTACACCTTC
>TRBV29-1|TRBD2|TRBJ2-1|once
CSGTSGGAYEQFF
TGCAGCGGGACTAGCGGGGGGGCATATGAGCAGTTCTTC
>TRBV3-1/TRBV3-2|.|TRBJ2-1|.
CASSQGSQGGQFF
TGTGCCAGCAGCCAAGGATCGCAAGGGGGGCAGTTCTTC
>TRBV6-5|.|TRBJ1-6|.
CASTTGSSYNSPLHF
TGTGCCAGCACTACAGGGTCCTCCTATAATTCACCCCTCCACTTT
>TRBV3-1/TRBV3-2|TRBD1|TRBJ1-1|.
CASSQDQGGTEAFF
TGTGCCAGCAGCCAAGACCAGGGGGGCACTGAAGCTTTCTTT
>TRBV5-5|.|TRBJ1-3|once
CASSQIREGLNTIYF
TGTGCCAGCAGCCAGATTCGGGAGGGTCTAAACACCATATATTTT
>TRBV6-4|.|TRBJ1-5|.
CASRGIGPQHF
TGTGCCAGCAGGGGTATAGGACCCCAGCATTTT
>TRBV10-2|TRBD2|TRBJ2-1|.
CASSLSSGRNEQFF
TGCGCCAGCAGTCTCTCTAGCGGGAGAAATGAGCAGTTCTTC
>TRBV2|.|TRBJ2-7|.
CASSRRINSYEQYF
TGTGCCAGCAGCCGACGGATCAACTCCTACGAGCAGTACTTC
>TRBV13|TRBD1|TRBJ1-4|.
CASSPPGTGNEKLFF
TGTGCCAGCAGCCCCCCCGGGACAGGCAATGAAAAACTGTTTTTT
>TRBV25-1|.|TRBJ1-1|.
CASSQSRTEAFF
TGTGCCAGCAGTCAGTCCCGCACTGAAGCTTTCTTT
>TRBV19|.|TRBJ1-5|few
CASSIEQGVNQPQHF
TGTGCCAGTAGTATAGAACAGGGAGTCAATCAGCCCCAGCATTTT
>TRBV12-3/TRBV12-4|.|TRBJ1-2|.
CASSPQRYYGYTF
TGTGCCAGCAGTCCTCAGCGTTACTATGGCTACACCTTC
>TRBV28|.|TRBJ1-1|.
CASSSVTGRGGTEAFF
TGTGCCAGCAGTTCCGTCACAGGAAGGGGGGGCACTGAAGCTTTCTTT
>TRBV5-6|TRBD1|TRBJ1-2|.
CASSWGQGPGAGYTF
TGTGCCAGCAGCTGGGGACAGGGCCCAGGAGCGGGCTACACCTTC
>TRBV29-1|.|TRBJ2-7|.
CSVPSMGGYEQYF
TGCAGCGTCCCTTCGATGGGGGGCTACGAGCAGTACTTC
>TRBV6-1|.|TRBJ1-5|.
CASSEDQPQHF
TGTGCCAGCAGTGAGGATCAGCCCCAGCATTTT
>TRBV5-6|TRBD1|TRBJ2-7|.
CASSFKTGGFYEQYF
TGTGCCAGCAGCTTCAAGACAGGGGGGTTCTACGAGCAGTACTTC
>TRBV19|.|TRBJ1-2|.
CASSTQTQGGGYTF
TGTGCCAGTAGTACCCAGACACAGGGAGGAGGCTACACCTTC
>TRBV10-2|TRBD2|TRBJ2-7|once
CASSEASGNYEQYF
TGCGCCAGCAGTGAGGCTAGCGGGAACTACGAGCAGTACTTC
>TRBV25-1|.|TRBJ1-5|.
CASAAPGNNQPQHF
TGTGCCAGCGCCGCCCCAGGGAACAATCAGCCCCAGCATTTT
>TRBV10-3|.|TRBJ1-4|.
CAISPTEQPVNEKLFF
TGTGCCATCAGCCCTACCGAACAGCCGGTGAATGAAAAACTGTTTTTT
>TRBV20-1|.|TRBJ1-1|.
CSARRNTEAFF
TGCAGTGCTAGACGGAACACTGAAGCTTTCTTT
>TRBV6-5|.|TRBJ1-5|.
CASSYSAGNQPQHF
TGTGCCAGCAGTTACTCGGCGGGGAATCAGCCCCAGCATTTT
>TRBV30|.|TRBJ1-5|.
CAWSSTSQGAYSNQPQHF
TGTGCCTGGAGTTCGACTTCACAGGGCGCTTATAGCAATCAGCCCCAGCATTTT
>TRBV7-6|TRBD2|TRBJ2-1|.
CASSLGASGKYNEQFF
TGTGCCAGCAGCTTAGGAGCGAGCGGGAAGTACAATGAGCAGTTCTTC
>TRBV24-1|.|TRBJ2-3|.
CATSEPGTQDTQYF
TGTGCCACCAGTGAGCCAGGGACCCAAGATACGCAGTATTTT